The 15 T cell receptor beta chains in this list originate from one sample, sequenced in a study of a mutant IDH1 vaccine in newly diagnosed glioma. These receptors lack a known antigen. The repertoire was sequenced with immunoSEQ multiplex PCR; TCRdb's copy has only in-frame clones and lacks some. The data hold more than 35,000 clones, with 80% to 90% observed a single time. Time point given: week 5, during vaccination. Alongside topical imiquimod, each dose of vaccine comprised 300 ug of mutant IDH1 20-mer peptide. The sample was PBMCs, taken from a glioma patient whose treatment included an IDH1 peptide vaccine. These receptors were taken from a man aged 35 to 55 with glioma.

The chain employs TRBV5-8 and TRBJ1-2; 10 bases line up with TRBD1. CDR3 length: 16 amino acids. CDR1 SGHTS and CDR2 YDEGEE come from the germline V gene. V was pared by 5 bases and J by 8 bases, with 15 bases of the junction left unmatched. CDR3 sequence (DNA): TGTGCCAGCAGGTCCGGGACAGGGGTTCGTCATCGGGGCTACACCTTC. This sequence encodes CASRSGTGVRHRGYTF.

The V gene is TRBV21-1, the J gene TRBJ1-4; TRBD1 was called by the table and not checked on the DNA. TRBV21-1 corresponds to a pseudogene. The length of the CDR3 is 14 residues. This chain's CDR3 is CARSMTGEKEKLFF. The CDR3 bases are TGTGCCAGATCCATGACAGGGGAAAAAGAAAAACTGTTTTTT.

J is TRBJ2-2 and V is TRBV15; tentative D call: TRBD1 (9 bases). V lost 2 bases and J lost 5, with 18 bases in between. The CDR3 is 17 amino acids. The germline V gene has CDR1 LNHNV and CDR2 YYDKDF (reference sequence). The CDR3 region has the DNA TGTGCCACCAGCAGACGGGGGGGACAGGGACTGACCGGGGAGCTGTTTTTT. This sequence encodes CATSRRGGQGLTGELFF.

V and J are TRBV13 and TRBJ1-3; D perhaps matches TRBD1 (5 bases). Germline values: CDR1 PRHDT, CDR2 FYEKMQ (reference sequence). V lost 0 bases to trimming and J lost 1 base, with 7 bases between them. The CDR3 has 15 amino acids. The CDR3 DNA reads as TGTGCCAGCAGCTTAGGGCAGGGTTCTGGAAACACCATATATTTT. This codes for CASSLGQGSGNTIYF.

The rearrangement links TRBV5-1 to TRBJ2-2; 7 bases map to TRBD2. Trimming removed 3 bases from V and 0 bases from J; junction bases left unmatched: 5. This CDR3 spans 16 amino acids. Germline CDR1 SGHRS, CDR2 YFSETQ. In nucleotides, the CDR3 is TGCGCCAGCAGCTCCGGGCGGGGGTCGAACACCGGGGAGCTGTTTTTT. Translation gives CASSSGRGSNTGELFF.

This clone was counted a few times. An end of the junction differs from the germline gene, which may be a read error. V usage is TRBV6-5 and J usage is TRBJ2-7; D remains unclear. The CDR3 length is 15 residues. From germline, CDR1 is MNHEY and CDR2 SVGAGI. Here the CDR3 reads CASSDSGSSSYEQYF. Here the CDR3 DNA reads TGTGCCAGCAGTGACTCGGGCTCTAGCTCCTACGAGCAGTACTTC.

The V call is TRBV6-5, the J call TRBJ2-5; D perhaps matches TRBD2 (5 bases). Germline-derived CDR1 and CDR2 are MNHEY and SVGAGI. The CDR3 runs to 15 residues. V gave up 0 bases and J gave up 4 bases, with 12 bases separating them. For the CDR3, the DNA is TGTGCCAGCAGTTACTCTCATCGGGGTGGAGAGACCCAGTACTTC. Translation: CASSYSHRGGETQYF.

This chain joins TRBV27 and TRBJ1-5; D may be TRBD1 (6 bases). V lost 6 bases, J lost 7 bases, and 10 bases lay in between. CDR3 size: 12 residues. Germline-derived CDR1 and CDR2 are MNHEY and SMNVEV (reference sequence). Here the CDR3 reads CASRGAGQPQHF. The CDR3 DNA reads TGTGCCAGCAGGGGGGCCGGGCAGCCCCAGCATTTT.

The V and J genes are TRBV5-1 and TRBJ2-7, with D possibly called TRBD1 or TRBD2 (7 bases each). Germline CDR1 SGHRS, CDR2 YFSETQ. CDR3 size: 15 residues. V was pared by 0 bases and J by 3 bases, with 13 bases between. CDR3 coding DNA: TGCGCCAGCAGCTTGGGACAGGGACTAATCTACGAGCAGTACTTC. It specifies CASSLGQGLIYEQYF.

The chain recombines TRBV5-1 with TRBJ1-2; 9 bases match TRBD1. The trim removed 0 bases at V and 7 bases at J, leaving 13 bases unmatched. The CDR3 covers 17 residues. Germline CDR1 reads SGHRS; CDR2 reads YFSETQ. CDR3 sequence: CASSLAGQGIILSGYTF. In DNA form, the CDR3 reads TGCGCCAGCAGCTTGGCCGGACAGGGGATTATCCTTTCTGGCTACACCTTC.

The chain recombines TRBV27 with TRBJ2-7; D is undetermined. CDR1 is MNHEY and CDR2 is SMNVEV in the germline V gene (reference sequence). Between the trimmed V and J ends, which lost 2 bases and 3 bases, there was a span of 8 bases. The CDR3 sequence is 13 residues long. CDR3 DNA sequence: TGTGCCAGCAGTTTAAAGGGTCTCTACGAGCAGTACTTC. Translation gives CASSLKGLYEQYF.

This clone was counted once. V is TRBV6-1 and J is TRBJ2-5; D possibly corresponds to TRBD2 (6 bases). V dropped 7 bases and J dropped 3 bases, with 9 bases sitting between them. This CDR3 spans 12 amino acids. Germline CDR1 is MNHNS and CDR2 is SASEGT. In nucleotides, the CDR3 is TGTGCCAGCATGCGGAGGGAAGAGACCCAGTACTTC. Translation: CASMRREETQYF.

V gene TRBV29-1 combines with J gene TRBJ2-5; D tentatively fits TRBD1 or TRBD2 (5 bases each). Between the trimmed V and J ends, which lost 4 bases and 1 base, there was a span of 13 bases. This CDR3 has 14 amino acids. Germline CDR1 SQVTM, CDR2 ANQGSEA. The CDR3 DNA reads TGCAGCGTTGGTGAGGGGACCTCCCAAGAGACCCAGTACTTC. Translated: CSVGEGTSQETQYF.

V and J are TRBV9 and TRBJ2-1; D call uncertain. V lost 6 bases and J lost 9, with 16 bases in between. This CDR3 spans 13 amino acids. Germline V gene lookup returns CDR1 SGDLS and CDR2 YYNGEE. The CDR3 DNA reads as TGTGCCAGCACCTTTGCCCCGTCGGGTGAGCAGTTCTTC. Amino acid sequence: CASTFAPSGEQFF. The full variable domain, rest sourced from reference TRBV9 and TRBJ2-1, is DSGVTQTPKHLITATGQRVTLRCSPRSGDLSVYWYQQSLDQGLQFLIQYYNGEERAKGNILERFSAQQFPDLHSELNLSSLELGDSALYFCASTFAPSGEQFFGPGTRLTVL.

CDR3 nucleotides: TGTGCCAGCAGCTTAGTTGGGACTCCAACTAGCACAGATACGCAGTATTTT. Its protein product is CASSLVGTPTSTDTQYF. This chain uses TRBV7-2 with TRBJ2-3; D possibly corresponds to TRBD2 (6 bases). V was pared by 1 base and J by 0 bases, with 14 bases between. CDR3 length equals 17 residues. Germline V lookup: CDR1 SGHTA, CDR2 FQGNSA.